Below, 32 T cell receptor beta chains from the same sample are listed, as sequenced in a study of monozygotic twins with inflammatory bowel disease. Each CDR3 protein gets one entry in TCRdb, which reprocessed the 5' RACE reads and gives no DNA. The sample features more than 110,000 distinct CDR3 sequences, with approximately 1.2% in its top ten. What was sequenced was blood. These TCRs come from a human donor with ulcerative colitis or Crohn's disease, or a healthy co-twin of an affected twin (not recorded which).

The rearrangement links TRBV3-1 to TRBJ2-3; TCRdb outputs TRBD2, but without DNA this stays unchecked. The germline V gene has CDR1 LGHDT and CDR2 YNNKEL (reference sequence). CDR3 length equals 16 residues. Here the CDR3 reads CASSQVGGRDTDTQYF.

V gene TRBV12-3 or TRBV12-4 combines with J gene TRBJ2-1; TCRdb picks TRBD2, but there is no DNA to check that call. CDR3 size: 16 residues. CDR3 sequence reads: CASSFPLAGGPNEQFF.

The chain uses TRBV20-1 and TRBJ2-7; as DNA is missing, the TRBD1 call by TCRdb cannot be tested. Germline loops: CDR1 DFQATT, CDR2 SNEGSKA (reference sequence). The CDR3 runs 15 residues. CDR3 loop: CSATRAPLGSYEQYF.

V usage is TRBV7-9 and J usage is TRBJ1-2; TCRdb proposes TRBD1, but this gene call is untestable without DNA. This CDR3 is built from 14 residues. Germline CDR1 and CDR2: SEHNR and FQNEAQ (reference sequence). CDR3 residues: CASTLSGTAYGYTF.

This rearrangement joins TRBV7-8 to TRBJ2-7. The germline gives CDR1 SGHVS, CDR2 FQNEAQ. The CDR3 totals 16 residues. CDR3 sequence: CASSLSAGLILWEQYF.

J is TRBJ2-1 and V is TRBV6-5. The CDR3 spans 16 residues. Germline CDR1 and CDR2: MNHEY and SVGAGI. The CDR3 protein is CASSSRGLTTDNEQFF.

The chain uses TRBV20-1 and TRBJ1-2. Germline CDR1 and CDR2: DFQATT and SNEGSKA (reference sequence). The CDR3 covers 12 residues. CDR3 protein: CSASKDRSGYTF.

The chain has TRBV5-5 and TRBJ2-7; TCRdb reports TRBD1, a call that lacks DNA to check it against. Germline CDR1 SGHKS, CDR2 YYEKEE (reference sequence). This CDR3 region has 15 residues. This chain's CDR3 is CASSSPSRQGLEQYF.

This CDR3 is CASREGGQENEKLFF. V is TRBV19 and J is TRBJ1-4; the TRBD1 assignment by TCRdb is unverifiable without DNA. Per the germline V gene, CDR1 is LNHDA and CDR2 is SQIVND (reference sequence). The CDR3 spans 15 residues.

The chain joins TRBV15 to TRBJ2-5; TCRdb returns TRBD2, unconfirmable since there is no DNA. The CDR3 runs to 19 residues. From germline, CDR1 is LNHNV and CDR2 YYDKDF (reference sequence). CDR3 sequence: CATSISIKGLAGGRETQYF. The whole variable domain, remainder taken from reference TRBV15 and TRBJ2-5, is DAMVIQNPRYQVTQFGKPVTLSCSQTLNHNVMYWYQQKSSQAPKLLFHYYDKDFNNEADTPDNFQSRRPNTSFCFLDIRSPGLGDTAMYLCATSISIKGLAGGRETQYFGPGTRLLVL.

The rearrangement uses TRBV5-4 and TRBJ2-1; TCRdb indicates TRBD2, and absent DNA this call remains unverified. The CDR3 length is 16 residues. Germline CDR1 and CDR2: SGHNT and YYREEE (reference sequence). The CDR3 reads CASSLDVTSGYNEQFF.

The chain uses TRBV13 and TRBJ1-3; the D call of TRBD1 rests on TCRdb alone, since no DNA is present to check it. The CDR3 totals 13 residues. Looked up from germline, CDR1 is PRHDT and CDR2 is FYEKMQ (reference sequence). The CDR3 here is CASTYRVWDTIYF.

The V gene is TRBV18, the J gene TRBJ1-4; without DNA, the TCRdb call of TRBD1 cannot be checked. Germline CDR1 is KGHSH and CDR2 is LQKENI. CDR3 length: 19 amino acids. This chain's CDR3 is CASSPSPTGGFATNEKLFF.

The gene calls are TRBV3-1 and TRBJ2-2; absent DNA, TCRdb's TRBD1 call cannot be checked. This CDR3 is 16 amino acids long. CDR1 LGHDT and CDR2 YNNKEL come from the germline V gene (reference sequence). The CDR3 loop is CASSPQRAPRTGELFF.

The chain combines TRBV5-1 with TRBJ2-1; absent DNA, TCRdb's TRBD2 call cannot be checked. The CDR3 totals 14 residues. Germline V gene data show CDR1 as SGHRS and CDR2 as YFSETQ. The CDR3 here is CASSLAGGGGRQFF.

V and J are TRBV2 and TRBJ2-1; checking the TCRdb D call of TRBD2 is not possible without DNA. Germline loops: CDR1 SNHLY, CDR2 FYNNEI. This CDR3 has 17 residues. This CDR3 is CASSYLWGMADYNEQFF.

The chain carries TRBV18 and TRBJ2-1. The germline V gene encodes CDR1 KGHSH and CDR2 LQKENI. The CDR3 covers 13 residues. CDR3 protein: CASLSSGDNEQFF.

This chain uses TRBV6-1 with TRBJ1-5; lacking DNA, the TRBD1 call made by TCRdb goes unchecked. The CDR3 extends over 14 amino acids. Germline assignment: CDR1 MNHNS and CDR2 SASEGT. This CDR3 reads CASSRTGTNQPQHF.

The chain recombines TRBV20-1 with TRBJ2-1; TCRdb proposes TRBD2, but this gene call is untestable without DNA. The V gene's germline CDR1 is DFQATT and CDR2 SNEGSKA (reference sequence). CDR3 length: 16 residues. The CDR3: CSARGTSGRWWNEQFF.

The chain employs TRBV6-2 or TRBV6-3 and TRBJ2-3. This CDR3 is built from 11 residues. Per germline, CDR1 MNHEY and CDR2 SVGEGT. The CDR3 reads CASRATDTQYF.

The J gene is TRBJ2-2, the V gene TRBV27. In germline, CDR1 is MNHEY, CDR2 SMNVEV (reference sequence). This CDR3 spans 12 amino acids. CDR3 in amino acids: CASSFNTGELFF.

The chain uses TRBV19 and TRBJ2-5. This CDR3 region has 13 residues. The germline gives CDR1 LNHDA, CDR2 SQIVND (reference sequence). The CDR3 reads CASSIDSLETQYF. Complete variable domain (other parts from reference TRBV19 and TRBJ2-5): DGGITQSPKYLFRKEGQNVTLSCEQNLNHDAMYWYRQDPGQGLRLIYYSQIVNDFQKGDIAEGYSVSREKKESFPLTVTSAQKNPTAFYLCASSIDSLETQYFGPGTRLLVL.

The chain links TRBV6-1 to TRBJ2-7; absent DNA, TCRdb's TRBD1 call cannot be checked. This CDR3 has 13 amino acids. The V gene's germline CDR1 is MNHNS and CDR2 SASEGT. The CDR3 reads CASRSTGGSEQYF.

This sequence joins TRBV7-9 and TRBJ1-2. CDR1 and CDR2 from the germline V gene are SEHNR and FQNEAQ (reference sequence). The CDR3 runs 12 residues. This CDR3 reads CASSLGGRHYTF.

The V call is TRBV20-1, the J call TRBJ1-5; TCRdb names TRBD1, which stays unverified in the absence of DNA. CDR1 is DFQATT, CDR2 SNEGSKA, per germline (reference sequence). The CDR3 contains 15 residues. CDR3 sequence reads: CSARARGYSNQPQHF.

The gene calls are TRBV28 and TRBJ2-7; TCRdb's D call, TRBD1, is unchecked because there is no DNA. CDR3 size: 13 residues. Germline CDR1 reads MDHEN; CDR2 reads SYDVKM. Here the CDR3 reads CAVLKTGIYEQYF.

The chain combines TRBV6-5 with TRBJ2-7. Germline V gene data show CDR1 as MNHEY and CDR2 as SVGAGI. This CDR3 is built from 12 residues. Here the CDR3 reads CASMGSSYEQYF.

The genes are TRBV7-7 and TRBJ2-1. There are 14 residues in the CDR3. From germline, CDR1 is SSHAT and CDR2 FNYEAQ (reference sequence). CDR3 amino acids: CASSLDPSYNEQFF.

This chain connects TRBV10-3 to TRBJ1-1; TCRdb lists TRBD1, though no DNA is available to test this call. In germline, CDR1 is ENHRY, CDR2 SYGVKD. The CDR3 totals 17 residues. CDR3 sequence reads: CAISESPGRAMNTEAFF.

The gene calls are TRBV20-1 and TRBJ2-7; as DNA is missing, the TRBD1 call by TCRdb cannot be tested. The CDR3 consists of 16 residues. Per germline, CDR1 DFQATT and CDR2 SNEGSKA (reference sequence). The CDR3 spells CSARDNAGQGWNEQYF.

CDR3 amino acids: CASSWAGESQPQHF. V usage is TRBV28 and J usage is TRBJ1-5; TCRdb lists TRBD1, though no DNA is available to test this call. CDR1 and CDR2 (germline): MDHEN, SYDVKM. This CDR3 spans 14 amino acids.

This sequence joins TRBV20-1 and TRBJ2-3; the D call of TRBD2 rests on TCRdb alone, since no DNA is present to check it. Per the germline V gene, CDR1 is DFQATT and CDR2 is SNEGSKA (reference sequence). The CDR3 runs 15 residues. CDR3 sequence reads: CSAYPGRSSTDTQYF.